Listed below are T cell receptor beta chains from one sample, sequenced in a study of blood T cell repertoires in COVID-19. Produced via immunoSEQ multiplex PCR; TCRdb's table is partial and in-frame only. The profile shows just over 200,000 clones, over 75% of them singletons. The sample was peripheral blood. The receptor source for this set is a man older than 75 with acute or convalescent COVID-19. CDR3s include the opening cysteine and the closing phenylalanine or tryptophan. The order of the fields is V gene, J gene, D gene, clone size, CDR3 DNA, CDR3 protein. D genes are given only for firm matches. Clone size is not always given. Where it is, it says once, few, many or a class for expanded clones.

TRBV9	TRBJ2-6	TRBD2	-	TGTGCCAGCAGCGTGCCCCTTAGCGGGAGGGCCTCTGGGGCCAACGTCCTGACTTTC	CASSVPLSGRASGANVLTF
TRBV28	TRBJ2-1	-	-	TGTGCCAGCAGCCCCCGGGGGGCGTCCTACAATGAGCAGTTCTTC	CASSPRGASYNEQFF
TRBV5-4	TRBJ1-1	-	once	TGTGCCAGCAGATGGGCCGGGACAACGAACACTGAAGCTTTCTTT	CASRWAGTTNTEAFF
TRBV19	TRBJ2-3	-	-	TGTGCCAGTACAGGGACACCCGGTTCAGATACGCAGTATTTT	CASTGTPGSDTQYF
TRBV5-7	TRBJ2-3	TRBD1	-	TGTGCCAGCAGCTCGACCGGGACAGGGACCACAGATACGCAGTATTTT	CASSSTGTGTTDTQYF
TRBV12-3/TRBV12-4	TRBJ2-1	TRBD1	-	TGTGCCAGCAGTTCGACAAACAGGGGGCCTTGGTTCTTC	CASSSTNRGPWFF
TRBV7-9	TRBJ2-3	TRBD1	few	TGTGCCAGCAGCTTAGCTGGACAGGGGGCAGATACGCAGTATTTT	CASSLAGQGADTQYF
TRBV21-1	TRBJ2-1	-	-	TGTGCCAGCAGCTTCCACGCTGGGACTAGCGGGACCTACAATGAGCAGTTCTTC	CASSFHAGTSGTYNEQFF
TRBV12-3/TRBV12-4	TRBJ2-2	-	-	TGTGCCAGCATTTCAGGGGCGGTCGGGGAGCTGTTTTTT	CASISGAVGELFF
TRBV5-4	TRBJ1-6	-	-	TGTGCCAGCAGCCGGGACAAGTATATCTTCCACTTT	CASSRDKYIFHF
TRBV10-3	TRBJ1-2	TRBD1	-	TGTGCCATCCATTCCGGGACAGGGGGCAACTATGGCTACACCTTC	CAIHSGTGGNYGYTF
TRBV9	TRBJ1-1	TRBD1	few	TGTGCCAGCAGCACCCGGCCCACGACAGGGGGATCCGAAGCTTTCTTT	CASSTRPTTGGSEAFF
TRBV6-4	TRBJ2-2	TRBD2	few	TGTGCCAGCAGATCTAGCGGGGACACCGGGGAGCTGTTTTTT	CASRSSGDTGELFF
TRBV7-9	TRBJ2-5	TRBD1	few	TGTGCCAGCAGCTCGTTGACAGGGTCGACCCAGTACTTC	CASSSLTGSTQYF
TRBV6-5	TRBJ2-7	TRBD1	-	TGTGCCAGCACCTTCGCACAGGGGGCCAGCGAGCAGTACTTC	CASTFAQGASEQYF
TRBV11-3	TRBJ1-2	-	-	TGTGCCAGCAGCTTAGTGTTCGGGGATTATGGCTACACCTTC	CASSLVFGDYGYTF
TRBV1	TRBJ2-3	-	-	-	CTSSQVAGGADTQYF
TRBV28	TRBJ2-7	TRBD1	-	TGTGCCAGCAGCCTAGGGCTACCGGGACAGGCCTACGAGCAGTACTTC	CASSLGLPGQAYEQYF
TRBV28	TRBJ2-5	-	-	TGTGCCAGCAGTTTACGTGAAGAGACCCAGTACTTC	CASSLREETQYF
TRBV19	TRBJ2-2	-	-	TGTGCCAGTATAGGGAGTAGACGGGAAGAATACACCGGGGAGCTGTTTTTT	CASIGSRREEYTGELFF
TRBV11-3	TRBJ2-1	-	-	TGTGCCAGCAGCCCAACCGGGAGTAACAATGAGCAGTTCTTC	CASSPTGSNNEQFF
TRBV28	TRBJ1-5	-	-	TGTGCCAGCAGCCCCTTGGCCCTTAATCAGCCCCAGCATTTT	CASSPLALNQPQHF
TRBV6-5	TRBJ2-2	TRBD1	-	TGTGCCAGCAGTTGGGGACAGGGGAGAACCGGGGAGCTGTTTTTT	CASSWGQGRTGELFF
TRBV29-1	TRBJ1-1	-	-	TGCAGCGTTGACCGAGAATCCTTTCGCACTGAAGCTTTCTTT	CSVDRESFRTEAFF
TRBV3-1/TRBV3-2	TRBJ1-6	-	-	TGTGCCAGCAGCCAAGTGCCAGACAGGCCTGGAGGTTCACCCCTCCACTTT	CASSQVPDRPGGSPLHF
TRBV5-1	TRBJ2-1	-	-	TGCGCCAGCAGCTTAACCGGGGAATCCTACAATGAGCAGTTCTTC	CASSLTGESYNEQFF
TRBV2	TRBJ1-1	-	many	TGTGCCAGCACCGTGGGCCCGAACACTGAAGCTTTCTTT	CASTVGPNTEAFF
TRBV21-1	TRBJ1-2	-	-	TGTGCCAGCAGCAAAATACTTTACACCTTC	CASSKILYTF
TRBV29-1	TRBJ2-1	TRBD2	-	TGCAGCGCAACCGGGAACCCGGGGGGTGAGCAGTTCTTC	CSATGNPGGEQFF
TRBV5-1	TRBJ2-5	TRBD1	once	TGCGCCAGCAGCTTGGGCGGGACAGGATCCACCCAAGAGACCCAGTACTTC	CASSLGGTGSTQETQYF
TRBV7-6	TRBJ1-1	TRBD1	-	TGTGCCAGCAGCACCCGGACAGGGAGCGCTGAAGCTTTCTTT	CASSTRTGSAEAFF